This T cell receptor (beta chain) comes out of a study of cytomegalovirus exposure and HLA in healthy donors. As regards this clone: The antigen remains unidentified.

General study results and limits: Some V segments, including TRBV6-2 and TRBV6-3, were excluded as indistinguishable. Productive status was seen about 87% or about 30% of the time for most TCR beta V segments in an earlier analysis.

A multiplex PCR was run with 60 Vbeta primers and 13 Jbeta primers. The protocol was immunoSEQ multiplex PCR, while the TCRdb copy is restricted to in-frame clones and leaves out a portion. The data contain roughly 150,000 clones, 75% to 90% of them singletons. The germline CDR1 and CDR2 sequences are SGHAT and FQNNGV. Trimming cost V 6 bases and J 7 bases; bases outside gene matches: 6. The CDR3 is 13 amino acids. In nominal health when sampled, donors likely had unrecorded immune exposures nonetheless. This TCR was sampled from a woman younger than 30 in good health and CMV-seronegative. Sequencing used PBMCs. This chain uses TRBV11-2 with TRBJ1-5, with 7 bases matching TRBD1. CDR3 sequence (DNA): TGTGCCAGCAGTCGACAGGGCGGGCAGCCCCAGCATTTT. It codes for CASSRQGGQPQHF. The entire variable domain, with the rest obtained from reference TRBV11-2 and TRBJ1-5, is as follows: EAGVAQSPRYKIIEKRQSVAFWCNPISGHATLYWYQQILGQGPKLLIQFQNNGVVDDSQLPKDRFSAERLKGVDSTLKIQPAKLEDSAVYLCASSRQGGQPQHFGDGTRLSIL.